The clone carrying this T cell receptor beta chain has only one observation. These data belong to a study of blood T cell repertoires in COVID-19. Turning to the study itself: Researchers got acute and convalescent COVID-19 samples from the United States, Italy and Spain.

Data came from immunoSEQ multiplex PCR; TCRdb stores just in-frame clones and leaves some out. The sample contains around 37,000 clones, around 92% of which appear only once. This CDR3 has 15 amino acids. V was cut by 3 bases and J by 5 bases, with 16 bases left in between. Germline V gives CDR1 SNHLY, CDR2 FYNNEI. This TCR was recovered from a woman at least 80 years old with acute or convalescent COVID-19. The material sequenced was peripheral blood. The chain combines TRBV2 with TRBJ2-5, with a weak D call TRBD2 (6 bases). CDR3 residues: CASSELGQGGETQYF. The CDR3 nucleotides read TGTGCCAGCAGTGAGTTAGGGCAGGGAGGCGAGACCCAGTACTTC.